Below are 20 T cell receptor beta chains sequenced from a single sample in a study of blood T cell repertoires in COVID-19. Only in-frame clones appear in the TCRdb table, and some are missing; sequencing was by immunoSEQ multiplex PCR. The sample lists 190,000 or so clones, approximately 94% occurring once. Sequences were obtained from peripheral blood. These receptors were collected from a man aged 25 to 45 with COVID-19, enrolled during active disease.

The chain is built from TRBV7-9 and TRBJ2-5; D is perhaps TRBD2 (7 bases). Germline lookup yields CDR1 SEHNR and CDR2 FQNEAQ (reference sequence). The V and J ends lost 2 bases and 5 bases respectively, with 18 bases between them. The CDR3 is made up of 16 amino acids. CDR3 in DNA: TGTGCCAGCAGCTTATGGGGGATGGGGGGGCGGGAGACCCAGTACTTC. As protein: CASSLWGMGGRETQYF.

This chain uses TRBV6-1 with TRBJ2-7, with a weak D call TRBD1 (6 bases). Germline CDR1 is MNHNS and CDR2 is SASEGT. Trimming cost V 0 bases and J 6 bases, with 9 bases left between them. The CDR3 runs 13 residues. This CDR3 reads CASSEARGFEQYF. The CDR3 bases are TGTGCCAGCAGTGAAGCGAGGGGGTTCGAGCAGTACTTC.

Here the CDR3 reads CASSLRSGGGEAFF. The CDR3 DNA sequence: TGTGCCAGCAGCCTACGTTCAGGGGGCGGTGAAGCTTTCTTT. The chain has TRBV3-1 (or the pseudogene TRBV3-2) and TRBJ1-1, with TRBD1 matching over 8 bases. Trimming removed 4 bases from V and 7 bases from J; junction bases left unmatched: 8. Germline assignment: CDR1 LGHDT and CDR2 YNNKEL (reference sequence). This CDR3 has 14 residues.

The CDR3 DNA is TGTGCCAGCAGCGTAGCGGGCGGGAGGCGAGAGACCCAGTACTTC. Translation gives CASSVAGGRRETQYF. The V and J genes are TRBV9 and TRBJ2-5; 8 bases are a match to TRBD2. CDR3 length: 15 amino acids. The junction had 5 bases not matched to a gene; V was cut back by 0 bases and J by 4 bases. Looked up from germline, CDR1 is SGDLS and CDR2 is YYNGEE. The variable domain in full, with the rest retrieved from reference TRBV9 and TRBJ2-5, is DSGVTQTPKHLITATGQRVTLRCSPRSGDLSVYWYQQSLDQGLQFLIQYYNGEERAKGNILERFSAQQFPDLHSELNLSSLELGDSALYFCASSVAGGRRETQYFGPGTRLLVL.

The chain carries TRBV10-3 and TRBJ2-3, with 7 bases fitting TRBD2. This CDR3 spans 15 amino acids. In germline, CDR1 is ENHRY, CDR2 SYGVKD. Germline trimming cut 6 bases from V and 6 bases from J; bases unmatched to any gene: 12. CDR3 bases: TGTGCCATCAGGGGGGATGATAGCGGGTGGGATACGCAGTATTTT. It is translated as CAIRGDDSGWDTQYF.

This chain uses TRBV10-2 with TRBJ2-1, with D possibly being TRBD1 (5 bases). V lost 3 bases, J lost 4 bases, and 13 bases lay in between. Per germline, CDR1 WSHSY and CDR2 SAAADI. The length of the CDR3 is 15 residues. In DNA form, the CDR3 reads TGCGCCAGCAGTGAAATTCTGGGGCCTTACAATGAGCAGTTCTTC. It is translated as CASSEILGPYNEQFF.

This chain uses TRBV24-1 with TRBJ2-1, with 7 bases that match TRBD1. The CDR3 contains 15 residues. Germline CDR1 reads KGHDR; CDR2 reads SFDVKD. The ends lost 6 bases at V and 0 bases at J; junction bases unmatched: 4. CDR3 coding DNA: TGTGCCACCAGTCAGGGACAGAGCTCCTACAATGAGCAGTTCTTC. Translated: CATSQGQSSYNEQFF.

V gene TRBV6-5 combines with J gene TRBJ1-1; D not resolved. Germline loops: CDR1 MNHEY, CDR2 SVGAGI. The length of the CDR3 is 13 residues. V lost 8 bases to trimming and J lost 1 base, with 11 bases between them. The chain's CDR3 is CASSLEGNTEAFF. CDR3 DNA sequence: TGTGCCAGCTCCCTTGAGGGGAACACTGAAGCTTTCTTT.

This sequence joins TRBV7-2 and TRBJ1-5; D unresolved. The CDR3 covers 13 residues. Deletions cut 5 bases from V and 5 bases from J, with 10 bases between. Germline loops: CDR1 SGHTA, CDR2 FQGNSA. CDR3 sequence (DNA): TGTGCCAGCAGCCCCAACAGAGATCAGCCCCAGCATTTT. As protein: CASSPNRDQPQHF. The whole variable domain, remainder taken from reference TRBV7-2 and TRBJ1-5, is GAGVSQSPSNKVTEKGKDVELRCDPISGHTALYWYRQSLGQGLEFLIYFQGNSAPDKSGLPSDRFSAERTGGSVSTLTIQRTQQEDSAVYLCASSPNRDQPQHFGDGTRLSIL.

This chain uses TRBV25-1 with TRBJ1-5; TRBD1 is a possible D gene (6 bases). The germline gives CDR1 MGHDK, CDR2 SYGVNS. This CDR3 has 15 residues. Between the trimmed V and J ends, which lost 5 bases and 0 bases, there was a span of 11 bases. This CDR3 is CASSHQGFSNQPQHF. In nucleotides, the CDR3 is TGTGCCAGCAGTCACCAGGGGTTTAGCAATCAGCCCCAGCATTTT.

V usage is TRBV30 and J usage is TRBJ2-1, with D maybe TRBD1 (5 bases). The CDR3 contains 11 residues. V lost 3 bases and J lost 10, with 10 bases in between. Germline CDR1 GTSNPN, CDR2 SVGIG (reference sequence). The chain's CDR3 is CAWSPRQEQFF. The CDR3 region has the DNA TGTGCCTGGAGCCCCCGACAGGAGCAGTTCTTC.

V is TRBV7-9 and J is TRBJ1-4, with D uncertain. Trimming pared 7 bases from V and 10 bases from J, leaving 10 bases between. The V gene's germline CDR1 is SEHNR and CDR2 FQNEAQ (reference sequence). The CDR3 length is 11 residues. The CDR3 sequence: CASTDRGKLFF. DNA of the CDR3: TGTGCCAGCACCGACCGCGGAAAACTGTTTTTT.

J is TRBJ1-1 and V is TRBV19; no clear D. The germline V and J ends were trimmed by 3 bases and 4 bases, with 9 bases remaining between them. Germline assignment: CDR1 LNHDA and CDR2 SQIVND (reference sequence). The CDR3 runs to 13 residues. The CDR3 region has the DNA TGTGCCAGTAGTATCGGTGGGCTCACTGAAGCTTTCTTT. Translation: CASSIGGLTEAFF.

The chain uses TRBV24-1 and TRBJ2-2; 8 bases agree with TRBD1. CDR3 length: 15 residues. Germline V gives CDR1 KGHDR, CDR2 SFDVKD. V dropped 3 bases and J dropped 7; count of bases not matched to a gene: 6. Written as DNA, the CDR3 is TGTGCCACCAGTGATCCGGGACAGGATCACGGGGAGCTGTTTTTT. Translating gives CATSDPGQDHGELFF.

The rearrangement links TRBV11-2 to TRBJ2-3; 8 bases agree with TRBD2. The V gene's germline CDR1 is SGHAT and CDR2 FQNNGV. This CDR3 contains 15 residues. The J segment lost 6 bases and the V segment lost 1 base, leaving 6 bases of the junction unmatched. The CDR3 spells CASSLAAGGPDTQYF. The CDR3 bases are TGTGCCAGCAGCTTAGCGGCGGGGGGTCCGGATACGCAGTATTTT.

Comments on this clone: In the same sample, other DNA sequences code for this CDR3. This chain uses TRBV19 with TRBJ1-6; the D is unclear. The CDR3 has 14 amino acids. V was shortened by 1 base and J by 9 bases, with 10 bases between the two germline ends. Germline lookup yields CDR1 LNHDA and CDR2 SQIVND (reference sequence). The CDR3 loop reads CASSIGRRGSPLHF. The CDR3 DNA sequence: TGTGCCAGTAGTATAGGCAGGCGGGGTTCACCCCTCCACTTT.

The rearrangement uses TRBV19 and TRBJ2-7; 8 bases are shared with TRBD1. The CDR3 has 14 residues. Looked up from germline, CDR1 is LNHDA and CDR2 is SQIVND (reference sequence). Unmatched junction bases numbered 6, after V lost 5 bases and J lost 3 bases. This chain's CDR3 is CASSPGTGFYEQYF. DNA for the CDR3: TGTGCCAGTAGTCCAGGGACAGGTTTCTACGAGCAGTACTTC.

The chain joins TRBV5-1 to TRBJ1-5; 8 positions match TRBD1. The CDR3 runs 15 residues. Trimming cost V 3 bases and J 1 base; bases outside gene matches: 3. CDR1 is SGHRS, CDR2 YFSETQ, per germline. CDR3 DNA: TGCGCCAGCAGCTACGGACAGGGAAGCAATCAGCCCCAGCATTTT. Translating gives CASSYGQGSNQPQHF.

The J gene is TRBJ1-1, the V gene TRBV6-6, with TRBD1 matching over 9 bases. Germline trimming cut 5 bases from V and 5 bases from J; bases unmatched to any gene: 12. Germline V gives CDR1 MNHNY, CDR2 SVGAGI (reference sequence). The CDR3 runs 16 residues. The DNA for the CDR3 is TGTGCCAGCAGTCGTACCTATACAGGGGGCGGTACTGAAGCTTTCTTT. Translation: CASSRTYTGGGTEAFF.

In this sample, this clone turned up once. The rearrangement uses TRBV13 and TRBJ2-2; a weak D match, TRBD1 (7 bases). Trimming removed 5 bases at V and 3 bases at J, with 16 bases between. Germline lookup yields CDR1 PRHDT and CDR2 FYEKMQ (reference sequence). The length of the CDR3 is 16 residues. The CDR3 DNA is TGTGCCAGCAGCAGGAGGGGCAGGGGGGACACCGGGGAGCTGTTTTTT. Translated: CASSRRGRGDTGELFF.